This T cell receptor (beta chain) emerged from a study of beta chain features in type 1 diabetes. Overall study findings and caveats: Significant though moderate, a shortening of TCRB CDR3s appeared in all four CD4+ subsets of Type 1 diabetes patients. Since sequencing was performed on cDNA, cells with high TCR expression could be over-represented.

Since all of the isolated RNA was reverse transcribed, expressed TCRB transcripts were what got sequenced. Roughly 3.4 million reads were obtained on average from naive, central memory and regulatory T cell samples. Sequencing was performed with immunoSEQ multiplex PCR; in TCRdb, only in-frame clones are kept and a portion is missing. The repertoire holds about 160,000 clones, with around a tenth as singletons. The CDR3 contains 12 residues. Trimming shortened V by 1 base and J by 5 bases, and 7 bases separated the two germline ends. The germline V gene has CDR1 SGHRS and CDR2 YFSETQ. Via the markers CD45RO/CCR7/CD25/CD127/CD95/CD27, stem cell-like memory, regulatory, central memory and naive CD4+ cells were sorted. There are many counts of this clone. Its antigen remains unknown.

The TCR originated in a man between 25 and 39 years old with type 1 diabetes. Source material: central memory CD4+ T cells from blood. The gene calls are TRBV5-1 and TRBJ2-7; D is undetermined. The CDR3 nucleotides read TGCGCCAGCAGCTTGAATGGGCACGAGCAGTACTTC. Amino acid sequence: CASSLNGHEQYF.